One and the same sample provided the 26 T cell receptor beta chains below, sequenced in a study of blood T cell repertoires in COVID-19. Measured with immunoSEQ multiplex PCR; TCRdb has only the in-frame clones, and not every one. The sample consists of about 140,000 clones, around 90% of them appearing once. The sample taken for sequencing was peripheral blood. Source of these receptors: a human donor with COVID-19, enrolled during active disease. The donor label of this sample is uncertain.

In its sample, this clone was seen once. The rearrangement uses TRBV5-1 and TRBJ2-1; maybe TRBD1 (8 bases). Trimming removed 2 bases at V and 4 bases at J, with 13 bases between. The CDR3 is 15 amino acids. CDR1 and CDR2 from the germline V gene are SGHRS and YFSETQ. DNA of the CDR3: TGCGCCAGCAGCTTACAGGGGGGGATTTACAATGAGCAGTTCTTC. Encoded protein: CASSLQGGIYNEQFF.

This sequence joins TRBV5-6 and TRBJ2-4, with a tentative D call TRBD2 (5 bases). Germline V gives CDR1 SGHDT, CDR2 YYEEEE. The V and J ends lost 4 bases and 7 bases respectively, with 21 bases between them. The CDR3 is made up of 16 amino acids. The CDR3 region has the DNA TGTGCCAGCAGCATAAACCGACTAACTCGGTCGAACATTCAGTACTTC. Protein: CASSINRLTRSNIQYF. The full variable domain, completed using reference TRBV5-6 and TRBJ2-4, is DAGVTQSPTHLIKTRGQQVTLRCSPKSGHDTVSWYQQALGQGPQFIFQYYEEEERQRGNFPDRFSGHQFPNYSSELNVNALLLGDSALYLCASSINRLTRSNIQYFGAGTRLSVL.

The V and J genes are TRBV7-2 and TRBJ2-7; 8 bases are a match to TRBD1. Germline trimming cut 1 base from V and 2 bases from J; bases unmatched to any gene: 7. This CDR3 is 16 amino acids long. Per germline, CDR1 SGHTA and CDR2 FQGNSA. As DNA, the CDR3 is TGTGCCAGCAGCTTAGGCGGACAGGGATCCACCTACGAGCAGTACTTC. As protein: CASSLGGQGSTYEQYF. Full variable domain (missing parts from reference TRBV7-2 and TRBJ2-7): GAGVSQSPSNKVTEKGKDVELRCDPISGHTALYWYRQSLGQGLEFLIYFQGNSAPDKSGLPSDRFSAERTGGSVSTLTIQRTQQEDSAVYLCASSLGGQGSTYEQYFGPGTRLTVT.

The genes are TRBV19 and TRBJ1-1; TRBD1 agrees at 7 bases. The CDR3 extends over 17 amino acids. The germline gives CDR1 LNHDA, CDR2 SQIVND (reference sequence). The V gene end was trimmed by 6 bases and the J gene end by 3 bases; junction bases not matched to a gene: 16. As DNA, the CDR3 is TGTGCCAGTAGAAAGGGGGCCCCGGGGTTAGGCGACACTGAAGCTTTCTTT. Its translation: CASRKGAPGLGDTEAFF.

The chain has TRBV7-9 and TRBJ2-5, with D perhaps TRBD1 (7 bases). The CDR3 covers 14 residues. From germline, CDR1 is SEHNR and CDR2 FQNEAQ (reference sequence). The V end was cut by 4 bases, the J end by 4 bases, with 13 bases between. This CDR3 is CASSSRQGGETQYF. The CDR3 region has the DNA TGTGCCAGCAGCTCGAGACAGGGAGGAGAGACCCAGTACTTC.

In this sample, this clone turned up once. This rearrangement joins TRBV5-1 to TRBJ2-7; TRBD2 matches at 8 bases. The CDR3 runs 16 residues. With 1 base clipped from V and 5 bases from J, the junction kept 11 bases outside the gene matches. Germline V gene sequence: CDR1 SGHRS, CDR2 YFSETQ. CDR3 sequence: CASSLLSSGNLHEQYF. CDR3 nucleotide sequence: TGCGCCAGCAGCTTGCTGAGTAGCGGGAATCTCCACGAGCAGTACTTC.

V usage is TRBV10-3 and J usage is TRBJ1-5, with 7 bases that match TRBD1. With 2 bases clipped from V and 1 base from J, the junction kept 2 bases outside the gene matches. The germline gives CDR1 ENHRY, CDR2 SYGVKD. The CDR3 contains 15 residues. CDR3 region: CAISENRGSNQPQHF. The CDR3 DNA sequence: TGTGCCATCAGTGAGAACAGGGGAAGCAATCAGCCCCAGCATTTT.

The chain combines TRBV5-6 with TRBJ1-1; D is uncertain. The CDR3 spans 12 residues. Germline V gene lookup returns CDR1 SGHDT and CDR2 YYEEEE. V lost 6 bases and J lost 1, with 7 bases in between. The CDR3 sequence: CASNRPNTEAFF. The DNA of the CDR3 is TGTGCCAGCAATCGTCCGAACACTGAAGCTTTCTTT.

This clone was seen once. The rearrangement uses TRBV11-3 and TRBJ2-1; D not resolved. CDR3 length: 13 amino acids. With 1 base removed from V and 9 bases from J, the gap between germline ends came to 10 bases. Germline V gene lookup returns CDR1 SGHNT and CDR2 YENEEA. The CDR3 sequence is CASSLARTGEQFF. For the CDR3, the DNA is TGTGCCAGCAGCTTAGCTCGAACTGGTGAGCAGTTCTTC.

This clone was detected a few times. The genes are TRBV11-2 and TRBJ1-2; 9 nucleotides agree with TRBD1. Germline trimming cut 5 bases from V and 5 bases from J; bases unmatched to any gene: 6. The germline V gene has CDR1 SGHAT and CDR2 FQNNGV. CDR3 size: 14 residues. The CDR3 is CASSPGQGKYGYTF. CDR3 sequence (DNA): TGTGCCAGCAGCCCCGGACAGGGGAAGTATGGCTACACCTTC.

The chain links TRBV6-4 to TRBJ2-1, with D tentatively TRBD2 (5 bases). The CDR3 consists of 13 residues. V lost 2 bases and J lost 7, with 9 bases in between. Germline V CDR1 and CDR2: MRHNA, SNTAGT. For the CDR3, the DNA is TGTGCCAGCAGTGACACTAGATGGAATGAGCAGTTCTTC. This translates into CASSDTRWNEQFF.

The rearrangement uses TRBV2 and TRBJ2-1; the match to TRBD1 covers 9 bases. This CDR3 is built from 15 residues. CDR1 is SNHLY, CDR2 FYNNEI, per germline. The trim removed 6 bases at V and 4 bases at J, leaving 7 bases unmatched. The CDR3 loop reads CASSVDRGAYNEQFF. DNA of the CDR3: TGTGCCAGCAGCGTCGACAGGGGGGCATACAATGAGCAGTTCTTC.

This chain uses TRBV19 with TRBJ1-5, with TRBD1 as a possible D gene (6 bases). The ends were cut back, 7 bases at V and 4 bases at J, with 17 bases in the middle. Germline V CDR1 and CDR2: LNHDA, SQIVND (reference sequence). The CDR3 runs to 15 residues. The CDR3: CASTDSKQGNQPQHF. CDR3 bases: TGTGCCAGTACCGACTCCAAACAGGGAAATCAGCCCCAGCATTTT.

This chain's CDR3 is CASSLGHTNTEAFF. The CDR3 DNA is TGCGCCAGCAGCTTGGGACATACGAACACTGAAGCTTTCTTT. The rearrangement links TRBV5-1 to TRBJ1-1; D uncertain. Between the trimmed V and J ends, which lost 0 bases and 1 base, there was a span of 7 bases. CDR1 and CDR2 from the germline V gene are SGHRS and YFSETQ. This CDR3 has 14 amino acids.

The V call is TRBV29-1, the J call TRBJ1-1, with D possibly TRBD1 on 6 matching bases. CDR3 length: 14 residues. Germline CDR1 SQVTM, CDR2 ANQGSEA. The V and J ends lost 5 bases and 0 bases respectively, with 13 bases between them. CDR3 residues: CSVTRGKMNTEAFF. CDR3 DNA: TGCAGCGTTACGAGGGGGAAGATGAACACTGAAGCTTTCTTT.

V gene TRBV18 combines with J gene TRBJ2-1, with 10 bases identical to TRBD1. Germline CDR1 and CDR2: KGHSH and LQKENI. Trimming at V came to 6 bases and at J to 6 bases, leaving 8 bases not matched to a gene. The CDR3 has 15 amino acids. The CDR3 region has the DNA TGTGCCAGCTCCCAAACCGGGACAGGGGCCAATGAGCAGTTCTTC. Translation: CASSQTGTGANEQFF.

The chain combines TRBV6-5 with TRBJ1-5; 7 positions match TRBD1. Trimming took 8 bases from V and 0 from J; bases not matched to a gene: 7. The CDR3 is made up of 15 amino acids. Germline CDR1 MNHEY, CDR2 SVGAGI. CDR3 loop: CASSSGGLSNQPQHF. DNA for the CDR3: TGTGCCAGCTCATCAGGGGGACTTAGCAATCAGCCCCAGCATTTT.

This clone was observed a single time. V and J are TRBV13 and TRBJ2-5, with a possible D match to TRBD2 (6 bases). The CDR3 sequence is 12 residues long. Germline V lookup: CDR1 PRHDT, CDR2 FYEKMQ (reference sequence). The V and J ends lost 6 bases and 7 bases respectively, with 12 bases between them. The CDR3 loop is CASRGVEGTQYF. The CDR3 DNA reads TGTGCCAGCAGGGGAGTGGAGGGGACCCAGTACTTC.

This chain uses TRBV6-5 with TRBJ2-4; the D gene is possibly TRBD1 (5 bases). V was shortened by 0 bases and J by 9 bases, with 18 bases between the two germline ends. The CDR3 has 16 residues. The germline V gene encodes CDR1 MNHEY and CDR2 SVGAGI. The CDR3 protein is CASSYSKLCQGCIQYF. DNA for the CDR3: TGTGCCAGCAGTTACTCGAAGTTGTGTCAGGGTTGCATTCAGTACTTC.

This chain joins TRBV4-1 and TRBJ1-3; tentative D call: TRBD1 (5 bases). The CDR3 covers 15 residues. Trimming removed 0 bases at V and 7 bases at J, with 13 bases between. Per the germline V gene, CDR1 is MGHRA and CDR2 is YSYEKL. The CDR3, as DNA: TGCGCCAGCAGCCAAGATTCGTCAGGGTTTAACACCATATATTTT. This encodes CASSQDSSGFNTIYF.

The CDR3 region is CASSHPPGQTNEKLFF. The CDR3 DNA is TGTGCCAGCAGCCACCCCCCGGGACAGACTAATGAAAAACTGTTTTTT. V and J are TRBV7-2 and TRBJ1-4, with 7 bases lining up with TRBD1. The germline V gene has CDR1 SGHTA and CDR2 FQGNSA. The V and J ends lost 5 bases and 2 bases, in that order; junction bases with no gene match: 8. There are 16 residues in the CDR3.

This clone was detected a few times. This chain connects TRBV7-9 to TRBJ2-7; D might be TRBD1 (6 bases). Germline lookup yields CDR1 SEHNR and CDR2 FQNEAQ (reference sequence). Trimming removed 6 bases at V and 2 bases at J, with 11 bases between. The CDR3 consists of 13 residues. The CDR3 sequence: CASSDRTAYEQYF. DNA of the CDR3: TGTGCCAGCAGTGACAGGACTGCCTACGAGCAGTACTTC.

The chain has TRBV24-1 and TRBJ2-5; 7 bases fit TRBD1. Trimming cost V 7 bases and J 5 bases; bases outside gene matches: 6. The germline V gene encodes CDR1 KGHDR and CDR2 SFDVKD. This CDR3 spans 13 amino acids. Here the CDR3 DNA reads TGTGCCACCAGGAGTACAGGGGAGGAGACCCAGTACTTC. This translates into CATRSTGEETQYF.

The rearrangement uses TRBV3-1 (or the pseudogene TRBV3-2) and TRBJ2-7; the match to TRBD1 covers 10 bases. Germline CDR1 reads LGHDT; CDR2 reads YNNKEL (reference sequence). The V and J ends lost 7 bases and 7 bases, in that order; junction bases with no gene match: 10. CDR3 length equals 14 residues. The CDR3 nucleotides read TGTGCCAGCAAGAGGACAGGGGGAGGAGGAGAGCAGTACTTC. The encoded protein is CASKRTGGGGEQYF.

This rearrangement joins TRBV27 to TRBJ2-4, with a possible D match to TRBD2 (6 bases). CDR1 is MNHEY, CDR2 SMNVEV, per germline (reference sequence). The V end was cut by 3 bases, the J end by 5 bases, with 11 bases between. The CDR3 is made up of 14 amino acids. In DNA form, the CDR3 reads TGTGCCAGCAGTTTTGGGGGGAACCAAAACATTCAGTACTTC. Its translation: CASSFGGNQNIQYF.

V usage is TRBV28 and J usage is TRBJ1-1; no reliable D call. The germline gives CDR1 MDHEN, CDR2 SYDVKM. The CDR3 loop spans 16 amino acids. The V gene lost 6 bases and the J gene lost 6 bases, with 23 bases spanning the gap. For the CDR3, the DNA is TGTGCCAGCAGCCTCACCCTACCGGGTCTCCGGGCTGAAGCTTTCTTT. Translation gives CASSLTLPGLRAEAFF. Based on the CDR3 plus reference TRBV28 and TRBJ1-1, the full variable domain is DVKVTQSSRYLVKRTGEKVFLECVQDMDHENMFWYRQDPGLGLRLIYFSYDVKMKEKGDIPEGYSVSREKKERFSLILESASTNQTSMYLCASSLTLPGLRAEAFFGQGTRLTVV.